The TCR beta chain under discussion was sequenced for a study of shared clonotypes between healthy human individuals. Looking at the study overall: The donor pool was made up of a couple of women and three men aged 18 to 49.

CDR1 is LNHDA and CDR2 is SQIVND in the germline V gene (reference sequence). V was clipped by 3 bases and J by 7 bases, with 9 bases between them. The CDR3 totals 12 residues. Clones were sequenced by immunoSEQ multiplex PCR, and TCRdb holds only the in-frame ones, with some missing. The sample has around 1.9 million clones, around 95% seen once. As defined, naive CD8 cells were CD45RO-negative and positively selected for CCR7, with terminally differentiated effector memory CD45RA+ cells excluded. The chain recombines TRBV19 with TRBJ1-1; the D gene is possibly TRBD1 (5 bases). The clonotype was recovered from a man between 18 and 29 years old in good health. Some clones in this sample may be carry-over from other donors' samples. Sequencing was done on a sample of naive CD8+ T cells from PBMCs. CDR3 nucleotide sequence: TGTGCCAGTAGTATGGGACCGATTGAAGCTTTCTTT. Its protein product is CASSMGPIEAFF.